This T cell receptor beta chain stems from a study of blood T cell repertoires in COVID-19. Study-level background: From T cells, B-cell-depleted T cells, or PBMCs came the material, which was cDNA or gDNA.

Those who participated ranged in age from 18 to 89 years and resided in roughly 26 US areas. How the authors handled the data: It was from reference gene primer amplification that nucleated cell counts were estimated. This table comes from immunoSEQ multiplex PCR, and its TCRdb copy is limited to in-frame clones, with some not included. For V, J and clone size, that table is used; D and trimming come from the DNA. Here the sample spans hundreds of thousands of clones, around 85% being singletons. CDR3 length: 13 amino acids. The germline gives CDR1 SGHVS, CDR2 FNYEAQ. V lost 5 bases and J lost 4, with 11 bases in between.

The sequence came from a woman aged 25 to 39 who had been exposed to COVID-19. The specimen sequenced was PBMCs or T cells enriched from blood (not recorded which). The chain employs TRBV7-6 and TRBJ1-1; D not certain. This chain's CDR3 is CASSPQRGTEAFF. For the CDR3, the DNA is TGTGCCAGCAGCCCGCAGCGGGGCACTGAAGCTTTCTTT.